The clone carrying this TCR beta chain appeared a few times. The antigen is not known. These data belong to a study of blood T cells in healthy people across ages. Whole-study results and caveats: Unsorted PBMC input precluded a conclusive naive versus antigen-experienced comparison.

The germline V and J ends were trimmed by 1 base and 1 base, with 11 bases remaining between them. The CDR3 covers 15 residues. Germline loops: CDR1 SGHRS, CDR2 YFSETQ. Next came a second PCR, run for about 6 to 11 cycles, which used a sample-barcoded 5' primer along with a J-beta primer mix. MiXCR, applied by TCRdb to the 5' RACE reads, yields one record per CDR3 protein. The table has about 640,000 distinct CDR3 sequences, 58% seen once. The specimen was blood. This TCR was recovered from a man aged 55 to 70 in good health. The rearrangement uses TRBV5-1 and TRBJ2-5; unclear D gene. DNA for the CDR3: TGCGCCAGCAGCTTGACGGGTGTTCGCCAAGAGACCCAGTACTTC. Translation: CASSLTGVRQETQYF.